This T cell receptor beta chain was captured in a study of patients and donors after allogeneic stem cell transplantation. TCRdb used MiXCR to reprocess the RT-PCR reads, holding one entry per CDR3 protein. In the table there are 1,000 to 1,500 distinct CDR3 sequences, 35% to 50% of which are singletons. Comments on this clonotype: A junction end diverges from the germline sequence, so it may reflect a read error.

The CDR3 runs to 15 residues. CDR1 and CDR2 (germline): SNHLY, FYNNEI. The sequence derives from a human donor who was either an allogeneic HSCT recipient or a stem cell or donor lymphocyte infusion donor (not recorded which). It is not recorded whose cells these are; they may come from a transplant donor. J is TRBJ1-6 and V is TRBV2; tentative D call: TRBD1 (5 bases). The specimen was blood, either unsorted or a sorted T cell fraction (not recorded which). CDR3 sequence (DNA): TGTGCCAGCTGTGAGGGGAGCTCCTATAATTCACCCCTCCACTTT. Protein product: CASCEGSSYNSPLHF.